This TCR beta chain is drawn from a study of T cell responses to AZD1222 COVID-19 vaccine. The CDR3 has 14 residues. Between the trimmed V and J ends, which lost 4 bases and 5 bases, there was a span of 12 bases. Per germline, CDR1 GTSNPN and CDR2 SVGIG (reference sequence). Here immunoSEQ multiplex PCR was the method, and the copy in TCRdb shows in-frame clones only, minus some. The table shows fewer than 50,000 clones, with roughly 77% occurring only once. The chain employs TRBV30 and TRBJ1-6; D is perhaps TRBD1 (6 bases). The TCR sequence derives from an adult who received the MenACWY meningococcal vaccine as a control. This specimen was peripheral blood, taken 28 days after the second dose of the MenACWY control vaccine. The CDR3 DNA follows: TGTGCCTGGAACCGGGACATCAATAATTCACCCCTCCACTTT. As protein: CAWNRDINNSPLHF.